The 3 T cell receptor beta chains given below trace back to one sample, sequenced in a study of cytomegalovirus exposure and HLA in healthy donors. A multiplex PCR was run with 60 Vbeta primers and 13 Jbeta primers. Sequencing used immunoSEQ multiplex PCR; TCRdb keeps in-frame clones, though not all of them. This sample contains approximately 140,000 clones. Sequencing used PBMCs. These receptors all come from a man aged 35-49 years in good health and CMV-seronegative.

V and J are TRBV13 and TRBJ2-4; 8 positions agree with TRBD1. Germline V CDR1 and CDR2: PRHDT, FYEKMQ (reference sequence). The V gene end was trimmed by 1 base and the J gene end by 5 bases; junction bases not matched to a gene: 4. The CDR3 totals 15 residues. DNA for the CDR3: TGTGCCAGCAGCTTAGACAGGGGGTTTCAAAACATTCAGTACTTC. This codes for CASSLDRGFQNIQYF.

This chain uses TRBV27 with TRBJ2-7, with 10 bases that match TRBD2. The CDR3 has 18 amino acids. Germline trimming cut 2 bases from V and 0 bases from J; bases unmatched to any gene: 10. From germline, CDR1 is MNHEY and CDR2 SMNVEV (reference sequence). CDR3 DNA: TGTGCCAGCAGTTTAAAGGTGTATGGGACTAGCGTCTCCTACGAGCAGTACTTC. This gives the protein CASSLKVYGTSVSYEQYF.

This chain links TRBV5-6 with TRBJ2-3, with 7 nucleotides matching TRBD1. The CDR3 loop spans 15 amino acids. J lost 1 base, V lost 4 bases, and 6 bases had no gene match. The germline V gene encodes CDR1 SGHDT and CDR2 YYEEEE. The CDR3 sequence: CASSHLTGGTDTQYF. In nucleotides, the CDR3 is TGTGCCAGCAGCCATCTCACAGGGGGCACAGATACGCAGTATTTT.